This is a list of T cell receptor beta chains from one sample in a study of blood T cell repertoires in COVID-19. Repertoires were generated with immunoSEQ multiplex PCR, while TCRdb's copy carries only in-frame clones and drops some. The profile covers 200,000 to 250,000 clones, with approximately 77% appearing a single time and 3% to 4.5% taken by the ten largest. The sequencing sample was made of peripheral blood. The receptors originated from a woman of 80 years or more with acute or convalescent COVID-19. Each CDR3 is given with its conserved first and last residue. The D gene is left open where the match is weak. Clone size is not always given. Where it is, it says once, few, many or a class for expanded clones.

V gene	D gene	J gene	clone size	CDR3 protein	CDR3 DNA
TRBV7-2	-	TRBJ1-1	-	CASSLFPGANTEAFF	TGTGCCAGCAGCTTATTTCCAGGGGCGAACACTGAAGCTTTCTTT
TRBV9	-	TRBJ2-1	-	CASSYYNEQFF	TGTGCCAGCAGCTATTACAATGAGCAGTTCTTC
TRBV5-4	TRBD2	TRBJ2-2	few	CASSLQGLAAGELFF	TGTGCCAGCAGCTTGCAAGGACTAGCGGCCGGGGAGCTGTTTTTT
TRBV10-1	-	TRBJ2-1	few	CASSGRKMDPRAGLLFEQFF	TGCGCCAGCAGTGGGAGAAAGATGGACCCTCGGGCAGGGTTGTTGTTTGAGCAGTTCTTC
TRBV7-8	TRBD1	TRBJ1-1	-	CASSLVGTGGVAFF	TGTGCCAGCAGCTTAGTTGGGACAGGGGGGGTGGCTTTCTTT
TRBV5-1	TRBD1	TRBJ2-1	-	CASSLIVASGTVIYNEQFF	TGCGCCAGCAGCTTGATTGTTGCATCCGGGACAGTGATATACAATGAGCAGTTCTTC
TRBV15	-	TRBJ2-6	-	CATSRDQQSGANVLTF	TGTGCCACCAGCAGAGATCAACAGTCTGGGGCCAACGTCCTGACTTTC
TRBV29-1	-	TRBJ2-7	-	CSVRKTGSLGEQYF	TGCAGCGTTCGAAAAACAGGGTCGTTGGGGGAGCAGTACTTC
TRBV5-4	-	TRBJ1-2	-	CASSPRPGINYGYTF	TGTGCCAGCAGCCCGAGGCCGGGGATTAACTATGGCTACACCTTC
TRBV7-2	-	TRBJ2-3	-	CASSPRGADTQYF	TGTGCCAGCAGCCCCCGGGGGGCGGATACGCAGTATTTT
TRBV18	TRBD2	TRBJ2-2	-	CASSRGLAGANTGELFF	TGTGCCAGCTCACGGGGACTAGCGGGTGCGAACACCGGGGAGCTGTTTTTT
TRBV3-1/TRBV3-2	-	TRBJ1-5	-	CASSPGLRDGNQPQHF	TGTGCCAGCAGCCCGGGACTCCGGGACGGCAATCAGCCCCAGCATTTT
TRBV9	-	TRBJ1-1	-	CASSVGSSGEAFF	TGTGCCAGCAGCGTGGGGAGTTCGGGCGAAGCTTTCTTT
TRBV19	-	TRBJ1-1	once	CASSIGPGGTEAFF	TGTGCCAGTAGTATAGGGCCCGGGGGCACTGAAGCTTTCTTT
TRBV3-1/TRBV3-2	TRBD2	TRBJ2-3	-	CASSRERGGPPDTQYF	TGTGCCAGCAGCCGTGAGCGGGGGGGCCCCCCAGATACGCAGTATTTT
TRBV5-3	-	TRBJ1-1	-	CARSLGNSWAFF	TGTGCCAGAAGCTTGGGTAACAGCTGGGCTTTCTTT
TRBV3-1/TRBV3-2	-	TRBJ2-5	-	CASSPRETQYF	TGTGCCAGCAGCCCCAGGGAGACCCAGTACTTC
TRBV7-9	-	TRBJ1-3	-	CASSLTAGNTIYF	TGTGCCAGCAGCCTCACTGCTGGAAACACCATATATTTT
TRBV7-6	TRBD1	TRBJ1-6	-	CASSRDRRDSSPLHF	TGTGCCAGCAGCCGGGACAGGCGTGATAGTTCACCCCTCCACTTT
TRBV7-7	TRBD2	TRBJ2-5	-	CASSTGLAGGGETQYF	TGTGCTAGCAGCACGGGACTAGCGGGGGGCGGAGAGACCCAGTACTTC
TRBV9	TRBD1	TRBJ1-5	once	CASSVDRGHQPQHF	TGTGCCAGCAGCGTAGACAGGGGGCATCAGCCCCAGCATTTT
TRBV19	TRBD1	TRBJ1-2	-	CASSTGGYDYGYTF	TGTGCCAGTAGTACAGGGGGCTATGACTATGGCTACACCTTC
TRBV7-2	-	TRBJ1-1	-	CASSLQTEAFF	TGTGCCAGCAGCTTACAGACTGAAGCTTTCTTT
TRBV9	-	TRBJ1-1	-	CASSVDGDMNTEAFF	TGTGCCAGCAGCGTAGACGGGGATATGAACACTGAAGCTTTCTTT
TRBV29-1	-	TRBJ1-2	-	CSVEDQGSYGYTF	TGCAGCGTTGAAGATCAGGGCAGCTATGGCTACACCTTC
TRBV30	TRBD1	TRBJ1-1	-	CAWSGDRGPSISTEAYF	TGTGCCTGGAGTGGGGACAGGGGCCCTTCAATAAGCACTGAAGCTTATTTT
TRBV28	TRBD2	TRBJ2-1	-	CASSLGSGGIYNEQFF	TGTGCCAGCAGTTTGGGTAGCGGGGGAATTTACAATGAGCAGTTCTTC
TRBV19	-	TRBJ1-5	-	CASRMAGNQPQHF	TGTGCCAGTAGAATGGCAGGGAATCAGCCCCAGCATTTT
TRBV10-1	-	TRBJ1-2	-	CASSEATDNYGYTF	TGCGCCAGCAGTGAAGCAACCGATAACTATGGCTACACCTTC
TRBV27	-	TRBJ1-4	-	CASRVEGQGAEKLFF	TGTGCCAGCAGAGTGGAAGGGCAGGGTGCTGAAAAACTGTTTTTT
TRBV5-1	TRBD2	TRBJ2-7	-	CASSLERLAGGYEQYF	TGCGCCAGCAGCTTGGAGAGACTAGCGGGGGGGTACGAGCAGTACTTC
TRBV19	-	TRBJ2-2	-	CASRDPQSNTGELFF	TGTGCCAGCCGAGACCCACAGTCGAACACCGGGGAGCTGTTTTTT
TRBV5-8	-	TRBJ2-2	-	CASSLVWGLDTGELFF	TGTGCCAGCAGCTTGGTGTGGGGGCTAGACACCGGGGAGCTGTTTTTT
TRBV19	-	TRBJ2-2	-	CASSIHTGNTGELFF	TGTGCCAGTAGTATACACACAGGGAACACCGGGGAGCTGTTTTTT
TRBV18	TRBD1	TRBJ1-6	-	CASSTTGTGRNSPLHF	TGTGCCAGCTCCACCACCGGGACAGGGAGAAATTCACCCCTCCACTTT
TRBV19	TRBD1	TRBJ2-3	-	CASSPPGGDTDTQYF	TGTGCCAGTAGCCCCCCAGGGGGCGACACAGATACGCAGTATTTT
TRBV18	-	TRBJ1-2	-	CASSPPENYGYTF	TGTGCCAGCTCACCCCCGGAGAACTATGGCTACACCTTC
TRBV10-3	-	TRBJ1-6	once	CAISEGLGSLSYNSPLHF	TGTGCCATCAGTGAGGGGCTGGGCAGCCTCTCCTATAATTCACCCCTCCACTTT
TRBV7-9	-	TRBJ1-6	-	CASSSSGGLNNSPLHF	TGTGCCAGCAGCTCCTCGGGAGGGCTGAATAATTCACCCCTCCACTTT
TRBV11-2	-	TRBJ2-1	few	CASSPTGGVGEQFF	TGTGCCAGCAGCCCAACAGGCGGGGTTGGAGAGCAGTTCTTC
TRBV27	-	TRBJ1-2	-	CASSRGSLYGYTF	TGTGCCAGCAGTAGGGGCTCTCTCTATGGCTACACCTTC
TRBV7-2	TRBD1	TRBJ2-3	-	CASSLVQGAPDTQYF	TGTGCCAGCAGCTTAGTACAGGGGGCTCCAGATACGCAGTATTTT
TRBV30	-	TRBJ1-1	-	CAWSAGYAEAFF	TGTGCCTGGAGTGCAGGGTATGCTGAAGCTTTCTTT
TRBV5-1	-	TRBJ1-1	-	CASSFFGGKNTEAFF	TGCGCCAGCAGCTTTTTCGGGGGAAAGAACACTGAAGCTTTCTTT
TRBV3-1/TRBV3-2	-	TRBJ1-3	few	CASSQAPGSGNTIYF	TGTGCCAGCAGCCAAGCGCCCGGGTCTGGAAACACCATATATTTT
TRBV5-1	-	TRBJ2-3	-	CASSLFGRAGNTDTQYF	TGCGCCAGCAGCTTGTTTGGTCGGGCGGGAAACACAGATACGCAGTATTTT
TRBV7-2	-	TRBJ1-1	-	CASSFIATEAFF	TGTGCCAGCAGCTTTATAGCCACTGAAGCTTTCTTT
TRBV3-1/TRBV3-2	TRBD1	TRBJ1-2	-	CASSQNPGQGNGYTF	TGTGCCAGCAGCCAAAACCCGGGACAGGGGAATGGCTACACCTTC
TRBV6-5	-	TRBJ1-6	-	CASLLGGAGNSPLHF	TGTGCCAGCTTGCTGGGGGGAGCCGGGAATTCACCCCTCCACTTT
TRBV3-1/TRBV3-2	TRBD1	TRBJ2-6	-	CATRQGAVSGANVLTF	TGTGCCACTCGACAGGGGGCTGTTTCAGGGGCCAACGTCCTGACTTTC
TRBV11-1	-	TRBJ1-3	-	CASSLSSGSGNTIYF	TGTGCCAGCAGCCTTTCGTCCGGGAGCGGAAACACCATATATTTT
TRBV6-1	TRBD1	TRBJ2-1	-	CASSENYPPGQGRNEQFF	TGTGCCAGCAGTGAAAACTATCCCCCGGGACAGGGGCGGAATGAGCAGTTCTTC
TRBV20-1	TRBD2	TRBJ2-1	-	CSASQRGGSYNEQFF	TGCAGTGCTAGTCAGCGGGGGGGATCCTACAATGAGCAGTTCTTC
TRBV28	-	TRBJ2-1	-	CASSREFSYNEQFF	TGTGCCAGCAGTCGGGAGTTCTCCTACAATGAGCAGTTCTTC